The TCR beta chain under discussion was sequenced for a study of cytomegalovirus exposure and HLA in healthy donors. Findings and limits, study-wide: A later analysis showed TCR association rates differing by HLA locus, peaking at DRB1 and lowest at HLA-C.

PCR primers comprised 60 Vbeta and 13 Jbeta primers. Sequencing was performed with immunoSEQ multiplex PCR; in TCRdb, only in-frame clones are kept and a portion is missing. The repertoire consists of a few hundred thousand clones, with about four fifths occurring once and the leading ten covering around 3%. As to this clone: Its target is not known.

The CDR3 consists of 14 residues. In germline, CDR1 is SGHNT, CDR2 YYREEE (reference sequence). V was pared by 2 bases and J by 5 bases, with 6 bases of the junction left unmatched. This sequence was found in a man in his thirties or forties in good health and CMV-seronegative. This chain connects TRBV5-4 to TRBJ2-5, with 7 bases aligning to TRBD2. Sequenced material: PBMCs. The CDR3 reads CASSFAGGGETQYF. CDR3 nucleotides: TGTGCCAGCAGCTTTGCTGGCGGGGGTGAGACCCAGTACTTC.